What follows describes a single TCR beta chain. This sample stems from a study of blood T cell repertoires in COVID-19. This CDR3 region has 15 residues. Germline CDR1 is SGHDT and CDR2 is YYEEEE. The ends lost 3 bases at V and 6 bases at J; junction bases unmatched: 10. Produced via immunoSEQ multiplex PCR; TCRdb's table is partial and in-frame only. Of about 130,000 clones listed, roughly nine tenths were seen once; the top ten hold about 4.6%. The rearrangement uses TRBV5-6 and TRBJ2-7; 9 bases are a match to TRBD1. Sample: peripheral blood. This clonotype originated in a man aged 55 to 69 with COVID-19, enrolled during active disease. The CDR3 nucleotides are TGTGCCAGCAGCTCCCCGGGACAGGGTATAGCCGAGCAGTACTTC. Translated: CASSSPGQGIAEQYF. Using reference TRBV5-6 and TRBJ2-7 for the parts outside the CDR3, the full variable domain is DAGVTQSPTHLIKTRGQQVTLRCSPKSGHDTVSWYQQALGQGPQFIFQYYEEEERQRGNFPDRFSGHQFPNYSSELNVNALLLGDSALYLCASSSPGQGIAEQYFGPGTRLTVT.